The 6 T cell receptor beta chains below come from one sample, sequenced in a study of shared clonotypes between healthy human individuals. Clones were read by immunoSEQ multiplex PCR, and TCRdb kept only the in-frame ones, dropping some. The table includes approximately 400,000 clones, about 97% detected once. Sequencing used memory CD8+ T cells sorted from blood. Described subset: CD45RO+ cells pooled with CCR7-negative TemRA cells. All receptors derive from a man aged 30 to 45 in good health.

The J gene is TRBJ1-2, the V gene TRBV7-9, with no clear D. Germline V gene data show CDR1 as SEHNR and CDR2 as FQNEAQ (reference sequence). V was clipped by 3 bases and J by 4 bases, with 15 bases between them. This CDR3 comprises 15 residues. This CDR3 is CASSFYSDSSYGYTF. The DNA for the CDR3 is TGTGCCAGCAGCTTTTACTCAGACTCTAGCTATGGCTACACCTTC.

This CDR3 reads CATSRDVATGSYEQYF. CDR3 nucleotide sequence: TGTGCCACCAGCAGAGATGTCGCGACAGGGTCTTACGAGCAGTACTTC. The gene calls are TRBV15 and TRBJ2-7; 7 bases align to TRBD1. CDR3 length: 16 residues. Germline V gene lookup returns CDR1 LNHNV and CDR2 YYDKDF (reference sequence). With 0 bases clipped from V and 4 bases from J, the junction kept 9 bases outside the gene matches.

V usage is TRBV30 and J usage is TRBJ2-1; tentative D call: TRBD2 (6 bases). Deletions cut 0 bases from V and 13 bases from J, with 13 bases between. The CDR3 loop spans 12 amino acids. Per germline, CDR1 GTSNPN and CDR2 SVGIG (reference sequence). For the CDR3, the DNA is TGTGCCTGGAGTGTACCCGGGACTGTACAGTTCTTC. Encoded protein: CAWSVPGTVQFF.

In the case of this clone: Other DNA sequences in the sample encode the same CDR3. The J gene is TRBJ1-2, the V gene TRBV5-4; D uncertain. The CDR3 runs to 13 residues. V lost 0 bases and J 2 bases, leaving 5 bases between the germline ends. Germline CDR1 and CDR2: SGHNT and YYREEE (reference sequence). CDR3 coding DNA: TGTGCCAGCAGCTTGGGACAAAACTATGGCTACACCTTC. Translating it yields CASSLGQNYGYTF.

The chain combines TRBV5-1 with TRBJ2-5; D is possibly TRBD2 (6 bases). This CDR3 has 14 residues. Germline lookup yields CDR1 SGHRS and CDR2 YFSETQ. V gave up 0 bases and J gave up 5 bases, with 11 bases separating them. The CDR3 DNA is TGCGCCAGCAGCTTGGAGGGACGGGGGGAGACCCAGTACTTC. This encodes CASSLEGRGETQYF.

The genes are TRBV18 and TRBJ2-7, with 7 bases fitting TRBD2. Trimming removed 5 bases from V and 7 bases from J; junction bases left unmatched: 8. This CDR3 has 13 residues. Germline-derived CDR1 and CDR2 are KGHSH and LQKENI. CDR3 nucleotides: TGTGCCAGCTCATTTAACCCCGGGGGGGAGCAGTACTTC. This gives the protein CASSFNPGGEQYF.